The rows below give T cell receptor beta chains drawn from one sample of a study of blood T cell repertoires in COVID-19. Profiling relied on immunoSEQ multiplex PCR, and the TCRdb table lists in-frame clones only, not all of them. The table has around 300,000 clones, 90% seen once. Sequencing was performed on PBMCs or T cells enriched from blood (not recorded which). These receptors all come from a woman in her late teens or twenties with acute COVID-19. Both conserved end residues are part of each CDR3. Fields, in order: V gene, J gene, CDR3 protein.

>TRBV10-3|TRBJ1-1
CAISERDTQNTEAFF
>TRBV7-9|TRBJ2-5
CASSFGTSGTPGETQYF
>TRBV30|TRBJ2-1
CAWNLDRGRYNEQFF
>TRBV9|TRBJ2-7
CASSPSPGDYEQYF
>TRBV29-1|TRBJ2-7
CSVEEGQGDEQYF
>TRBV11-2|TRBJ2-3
CASSTGQSTDTQYF
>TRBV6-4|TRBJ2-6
CASSDIAGANVLTF
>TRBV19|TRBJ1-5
CASRWGGFEGPQHF
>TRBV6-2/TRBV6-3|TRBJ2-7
CASSTTGRGSYEQYF
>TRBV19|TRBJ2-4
CASSIGGQGAKNIQYF
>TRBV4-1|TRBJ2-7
CASSQDRTHSYEQYF
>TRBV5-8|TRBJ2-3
CASSSNRGGTDTQYF
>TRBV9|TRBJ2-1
CASSGQLASGEQFF
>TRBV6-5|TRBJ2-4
CASSPSQGKNIQYF
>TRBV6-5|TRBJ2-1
CASSGRWYNEQFF
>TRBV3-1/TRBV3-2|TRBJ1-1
CASSLSTEAFF
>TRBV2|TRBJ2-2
CASSEVTGLAQTGELFF
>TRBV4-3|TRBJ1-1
CASSQENGKAKNTEAFF
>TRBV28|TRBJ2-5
CASSFMGGQETQYF
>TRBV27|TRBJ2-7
CASSSPRAGATYEQYF
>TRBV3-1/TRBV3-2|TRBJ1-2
CASSQDGQGRRYTF
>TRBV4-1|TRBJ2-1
CASRTSGSPYNEQFF
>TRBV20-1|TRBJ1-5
CSASPGVLQPQHF
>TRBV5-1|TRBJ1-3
CASSTQQGASGNTIYF
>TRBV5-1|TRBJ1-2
CASSLAGLGGYTF
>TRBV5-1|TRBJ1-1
CASSLLTNTEAFF
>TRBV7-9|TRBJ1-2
CASSLVVSPTGDYGYTF
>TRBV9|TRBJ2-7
CASSATTGEQYF
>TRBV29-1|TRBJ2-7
CSVETSSSYEQYF
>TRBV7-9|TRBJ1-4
CASSPNVEQIPTNEKLFF
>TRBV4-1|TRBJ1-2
CASSQEVTQGGGYTF
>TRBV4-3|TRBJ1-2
CASSQAPLTGRRGDGYTF
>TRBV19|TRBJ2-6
CASSSLTELSGANVLTF
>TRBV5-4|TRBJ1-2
CASSSTGHYGYTF
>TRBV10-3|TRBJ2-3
CAISEAQGLRTDTQYF
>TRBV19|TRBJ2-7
CASSRGPSYEQYF
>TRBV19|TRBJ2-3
CASHGTSGRADTQYF
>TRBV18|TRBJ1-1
CASSPQGQVNTEAFF
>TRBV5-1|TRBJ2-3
CASSLGPTEDTQYF
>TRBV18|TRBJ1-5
CASSSGEIYSNQPQHF
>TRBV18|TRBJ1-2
CASSPTRNTANYGYTF
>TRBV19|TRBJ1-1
CASSKTEFEAFF
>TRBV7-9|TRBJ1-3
CASSSSLARSSGNTIYF
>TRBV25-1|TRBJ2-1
CASSDFAGGLKFF
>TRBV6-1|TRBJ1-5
CASSEPGVVNQPQHF
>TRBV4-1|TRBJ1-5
CASSQPGSNQPQHF
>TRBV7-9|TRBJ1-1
CASSFSGGGTAEAFF
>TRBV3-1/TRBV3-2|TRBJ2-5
CASSQKPSGTSGEETQYF
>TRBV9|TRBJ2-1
CASSVAVGGDNEQFF
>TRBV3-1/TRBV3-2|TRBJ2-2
CASSQGQVNTGELFF